This T cell receptor beta chain was sequenced during a study of T-cell memory formation after mild COVID-19. The wider study: Clustering of TCRs was largely donor specific. The study's findings and limits: There was no confirmation that second-wave clones peaking on day 37 were SARS-CoV-2 specific. CD8+ contracting clones occupied EMRA, while CD4+ ones occupied mainly CM and EM.

In regard to this clonotype: What it binds is not known.

From 5'RACE with constant-segment primers came TCR alpha and TCR beta cDNA libraries that carried sample barcodes and UMIs. MiXCR, run by TCRdb on the 5' RACE reads, gives a single entry per CDR3 protein. The data show under 200,000 distinct CDR3 sequences, roughly 31% seen once. Sample: PBMCs or a T cell subset sorted from them (not recorded which). This sequence was found in an adult woman who had mild COVID-19 (a few samples of this study predate the infection). Cell type and time point are not known.

The CDR3 DNA reads as TGTGCCAGCAGCCAGAGCGGGGGGTCCCCCAGTGCCGGGGAGCTGTTTTTT. Its protein product is CASSQSGGSPSAGELFF. V is TRBV3-1 and J is TRBJ2-2, with 9 bases identical to TRBD2. CDR1 is LGHDT and CDR2 is YNNKEL in the germline V gene (reference sequence). The CDR3 totals 17 residues. V was pared by 3 bases and J by 6 bases, with 11 bases of the junction left unmatched.